Each of the 15 T cell receptor beta chains below was sequenced from the same sample in a study of blood T cell repertoires in COVID-19. Using immunoSEQ multiplex PCR, the repertoire was profiled, and TCRdb retains in-frame clones only, with some absent. The sample includes some 160,000 clones, 76% seen only once; the top ten take less than 4.5%. The sequenced sample consisted of peripheral blood. These receptors all stem from a man in his 60s with acute or convalescent COVID-19.

The V call is TRBV30, the J call TRBJ2-5; possibly TRBD2 for D (6 bases). V was cut by 0 bases and J by 2 bases, with 13 bases left in between. Germline V gene lookup returns CDR1 GTSNPN and CDR2 SVGIG (reference sequence). This CDR3 spans 15 amino acids. CDR3 sequence: CAWSVGLRGQETQYF. For the CDR3, the DNA is TGTGCCTGGAGTGTTGGACTCCGGGGGCAAGAGACCCAGTACTTC.

The chain's CDR3 is CAWSTTYEKLFF. The CDR3 nucleotides are TGTGCCTGGAGTACCACTTATGAAAAACTGTTTTTT. V gene TRBV30 combines with J gene TRBJ1-4, with D hard to call. Between the trimmed V and J ends, which lost 2 bases and 6 bases, there was a span of 7 bases. Germline CDR1 and CDR2: GTSNPN and SVGIG (reference sequence). The CDR3 sequence is 12 residues long.

This chain joins TRBV6-5 and TRBJ2-5, with TRBD1 matching 9 bases. V trimming: 6 bases; J trimming: 5 bases; junction bases outside the gene matches: 10. The V gene's germline CDR1 is MNHEY and CDR2 SVGAGI. The CDR3 spans 15 residues. The CDR3 region has the DNA TGTGCCAGCAGATTACAGGGGGCTCGGGGTGAGACCCAGTACTTC. Residues: CASRLQGARGETQYF.

The J gene is TRBJ2-7, the V gene TRBV28; 10 bases line up with TRBD2. This CDR3 comprises 16 residues. V lost 0 bases, J lost 4 bases, and 6 bases stayed unmatched. In germline, CDR1 is MDHEN, CDR2 SYDVKM. CDR3 DNA: TGTGCCAGCAGTTTATGGGCGCTAGCGGGAGTATACGAGCAGTACTTC. It codes for CASSLWALAGVYEQYF.

The chain carries TRBV4-1 and TRBJ1-4, with 7 bases matching TRBD1. V lost 1 base, J lost 6 bases, and 5 bases stayed unmatched. This CDR3 contains 15 residues. Germline values: CDR1 MGHRA, CDR2 YSYEKL. This CDR3 reads CASSQADRADEKLFF. In nucleotides, the CDR3 is TGCGCCAGCAGCCAAGCCGACAGGGCGGATGAAAAACTGTTTTTT.

The V call is TRBV14, the J call TRBJ2-1, with TRBD2 matching over 10 bases. V shed 8 bases, J shed 4 bases, and the junction held 2 bases outside the gene matches. The CDR3 totals 13 residues. Germline V gene lookup returns CDR1 SGHDN and CDR2 FVKESK. For the CDR3, the DNA is TGTGCCAGCGCACTAGCGGGGTACAATGAGCAGTTCTTC. It translates to CASALAGYNEQFF.

Comments on this clone: This CDR3 is also generated by other DNA sequences in the sample. The V and J genes are TRBV3-1 (or the pseudogene TRBV3-2) and TRBJ1-1; 7 nucleotides agree with TRBD1. The J segment lost 5 bases and the V segment lost 1 base, leaving 7 bases of the junction unmatched. There are 15 residues in the CDR3. CDR1 is LGHDT and CDR2 is YNNKEL in the germline V gene (reference sequence). The CDR3 DNA reads TGTGCCAGCAGCCAAGGGGCAGGGGGTGGGACTGAAGCTTTCTTT. Protein product: CASSQGAGGGTEAFF.

This chain connects TRBV2 to TRBJ1-1; D call uncertain. The ends were cut back, 3 bases at V and 1 base at J, with 18 bases in the middle. The CDR3 contains 17 residues. Germline V gives CDR1 SNHLY, CDR2 FYNNEI. The CDR3 region has the DNA TGTGCCAGCAGTGATGCGGGGAGGCGTAGTTGGAACACTGAAGCTTTCTTT. The encoded protein is CASSDAGRRSWNTEAFF.

J is TRBJ2-3 and V is TRBV12-2; no check of the table's D call, TRBD2, against the DNA was made. TRBV12-2 is termed a pseudogene. There are 19 residues in the CDR3. The CDR3 here is CASRLGAILGLATTDTQYF. The CDR3 nucleotides are TGTGCAAGTCGCTTAGGGGCGATTCTGGGACTAGCGACCACAGATACGCAGTATTTT.

The chain is built from TRBV13 and TRBJ1-1, with unresolved D. Between the trimmed V and J ends, which lost 5 bases and 7 bases, there was a span of 17 bases. Germline values: CDR1 PRHDT, CDR2 FYEKMQ (reference sequence). The CDR3 consists of 14 residues. CDR3 in amino acids: CASSPQRAGGEAFF. CDR3 nucleotide sequence: TGTGCCAGCAGCCCGCAACGGGCCGGAGGTGAAGCTTTCTTT.

V is TRBV2 and J is TRBJ2-2; 9 positions match TRBD1. CDR3 length equals 15 residues. CDR1 and CDR2 from the germline V gene are SNHLY and FYNNEI. After removal of 6 bases from V and 4 bases from J, the junction contained 6 bases not matched to a gene. CDR3 protein: CASSQWGQGTGELFF. As DNA, the CDR3 is TGTGCCAGCAGCCAATGGGGACAGGGCACCGGGGAGCTGTTTTTT.

The rearrangement links TRBV7-9 to TRBJ2-7, with D possibly TRBD2 on 7 matching bases. CDR3 length: 14 residues. Trimming shortened V by 0 bases and J by 2 bases, and 8 bases separated the two germline ends. CDR1 and CDR2 (germline): SEHNR, FQNEAQ (reference sequence). Here the CDR3 reads CASSLAGGAYEQYF. In nucleotides, the CDR3 is TGTGCCAGCAGCTTAGCAGGGGGGGCCTACGAGCAGTACTTC.

In its sample, this clone was seen once. Other DNA sequences of this sample code for an identical CDR3. The V call is TRBV3-1 (or the pseudogene TRBV3-2), the J call TRBJ1-2; 9 bases align to TRBD1. V shed 0 bases and J 4 bases; nucleotides not matched to a gene: 0. CDR3 length equals 14 residues. The germline V gene has CDR1 LGHDT and CDR2 YNNKEL (reference sequence). CDR3 residues: CASSQEDRGYGYTF. CDR3 DNA sequence: TGTGCCAGCAGCCAAGAGGACAGGGGCTATGGCTACACCTTC.

The rearrangement links TRBV11-2 to TRBJ2-7; TRBD2 aligns across 12 bases. The germline V gene encodes CDR1 SGHAT and CDR2 FQNNGV. V was clipped by 3 bases and J by 6 bases; unmatched bases: 3. This CDR3 is built from 14 residues. The CDR3, as DNA: TGTGCCAGCAGCTTGACTAGCGGGAGACTCGAGCAGTACTTC. This codes for CASSLTSGRLEQYF.

The chain combines TRBV19 with TRBJ1-3; 8 bases map to TRBD1. J gave up 3 bases and V 3 bases, and 10 bases lay outside the gene matches. This CDR3 has 17 residues. The germline V gene encodes CDR1 LNHDA and CDR2 SQIVND (reference sequence). The CDR3 coding sequence is TGTGCCAGTAGTATCGCGGCGGACAGGGCGAGTGGAAACACCATATATTTT. It encodes CASSIAADRASGNTIYF. The full variable domain, with the rest looked up from reference TRBV19 and TRBJ1-3, is DGGITQSPKYLFRKEGQNVTLSCEQNLNHDAMYWYRQDPGQGLRLIYYSQIVNDFQKGDIAEGYSVSREKKESFPLTVTSAQKNPTAFYLCASSIAADRASGNTIYFGEGSWLTVV.